The rows below give T cell receptor beta chains drawn from one sample of a study of shared clonotypes between healthy human individuals. Assay: immunoSEQ multiplex PCR; the TCRdb copy retains only in-frame clones and omits some. Here the sample spans over a million clones, 95% to 97% being singletons. Specimen: naive CD4+ T cells sorted from blood. Receptor source: a man younger than 45 in good health. Each CDR3 is given with its conserved first and last residue. Each record gives: D gene, clone size, V gene, J gene, CDR3 DNA, CDR3 protein. A D gene is named only where the DNA matches it firmly. The listing skips clone size in some rows; elsewhere it reads once, few, many or a size class.

d_gene: NA
abundance: NA
v_gene: TRBV27
j_gene: TRBJ1-5
CDR3nt: TGTGCCAGCAGTTTATACGGTATCGGTCTGGATCAGCCCCAGCATTTT
CDR3aa: CASSLYGIGLDQPQHF

d_gene: NA
abundance: NA
v_gene: TRBV29-1
j_gene: TRBJ2-7
CDR3nt: TGCAGCGTTCAATGGACCTACGAGCAGTACTTC
CDR3aa: CSVQWTYEQYF

d_gene: NA
abundance: NA
v_gene: TRBV7-9
j_gene: TRBJ2-6
CDR3nt: TGTGCCAGCAGGTCGACCGGGTCCAGCTCTGGGGCCAACGTCCTGACTTTC
CDR3aa: CASRSTGSSSGANVLTF

d_gene: TRBD2
abundance: NA
v_gene: TRBV19
j_gene: TRBJ2-2
CDR3nt: TGTGCCAGTATCCGGGTAGCGGGAGCCTGGCCCGGGGAGCTGTTTTTT
CDR3aa: CASIRVAGAWPGELFF

d_gene: TRBD2
abundance: NA
v_gene: TRBV18
j_gene: TRBJ2-1
CDR3nt: TGTGCCAGCTCACCACCGACAGGACTAGCGGGCCTGGGCTCCTACAATGAGCAGTTCTTC
CDR3aa: CASSPPTGLAGLGSYNEQFF

d_gene: NA
abundance: NA
v_gene: TRBV15
j_gene: TRBJ2-1
CDR3nt: TGTGCCACCAGCAGAGACCCCGGGGCCTACAATGAGCAGTTCTTC
CDR3aa: CATSRDPGAYNEQFF

d_gene: TRBD2
abundance: NA
v_gene: TRBV18
j_gene: TRBJ2-5
CDR3nt: TGTGCCAGCTCGCCAGCGGGAGGGAGAGAGACCCAGTACTTC
CDR3aa: CASSPAGGRETQYF

d_gene: NA
abundance: NA
v_gene: TRBV29-1
j_gene: TRBJ1-1
CDR3nt: TGCAGCGTTGGGGAGAACACTGAAGCTTTCTTT
CDR3aa: CSVGENTEAFF

d_gene: NA
abundance: NA
v_gene: TRBV2
j_gene: TRBJ2-3
CDR3nt: TGTGCCAGCAGTCTTCGGACAGTCAGCACAGATACGCAGTATTTT
CDR3aa: CASSLRTVSTDTQYF

d_gene: TRBD2
abundance: NA
v_gene: TRBV5-1
j_gene: TRBJ2-1
CDR3nt: TGCGCCAGCAGCTTGGGGACTAGCTCTAATGAGCAGTTCTTC
CDR3aa: CASSLGTSSNEQFF

d_gene: NA
abundance: NA
v_gene: TRBV5-1
j_gene: TRBJ2-3
CDR3nt: TGCGCCAGCAGCCGGGCCTCGAGCTCGAGGGATACGCAGTATTTT
CDR3aa: CASSRASSSRDTQYF

d_gene: NA
abundance: NA
v_gene: TRBV6-1
j_gene: TRBJ1-1
CDR3nt: TGTGCCATCAAATGGGCCACTGAAGCTTTCTTT
CDR3aa: CAIKWATEAFF

d_gene: NA
abundance: NA
v_gene: TRBV7-2
j_gene: TRBJ2-1
CDR3nt: TGTGCCAGCAGCTCCAAACCCGGGCCCAATCAGGCTGAGCAGTTCTTC
CDR3aa: CASSSKPGPNQAEQFF

d_gene: TRBD1
abundance: NA
v_gene: TRBV27
j_gene: TRBJ1-5
CDR3nt: TGTGCCAGCAGTCCGCCGGGACAGGGTGAGCAGCCCCAGCATTTT
CDR3aa: CASSPPGQGEQPQHF

d_gene: TRBD2
abundance: NA
v_gene: TRBV19
j_gene: TRBJ2-1
CDR3nt: TGTGCCAGTAGTTCGGGGGGATTACCCAATGAGCAGTTCTTC
CDR3aa: CASSSGGLPNEQFF

d_gene: NA
abundance: NA
v_gene: TRBV28
j_gene: TRBJ2-7
CDR3nt: TGTGCCAGCAGTTTAGGGATCCAGGGCGAGCAGTACTTC
CDR3aa: CASSLGIQGEQYF

d_gene: TRBD2
abundance: NA
v_gene: TRBV6-6
j_gene: TRBJ2-1
CDR3nt: TGTGCCAGCAGTCACTTAGCGGGATTCTCCTACAATGAGCAGTTCTTC
CDR3aa: CASSHLAGFSYNEQFF

d_gene: TRBD1
abundance: once
v_gene: TRBV18
j_gene: TRBJ1-1
CDR3nt: TGTGCCAGCTCACCCGACAGGGGGCATGCTTTCTTT
CDR3aa: CASSPDRGHAFF

d_gene: NA
abundance: once
v_gene: TRBV9
j_gene: TRBJ2-3
CDR3nt: TGTGCCAGCAGCACCCCGCCTAGCACAGATACGCAGTATTTT
CDR3aa: CASSTPPSTDTQYF

d_gene: NA
abundance: NA
v_gene: TRBV28
j_gene: TRBJ1-2
CDR3nt: TGTGCCAGCAGTTTGGTTGGGTATGGCTACACCTTC
CDR3aa: CASSLVGYGYTF

d_gene: NA
abundance: NA
v_gene: TRBV6-5
j_gene: TRBJ2-1
CDR3nt: TGTGCCAGCAGTTACGGCGGTTTTACAAACAATGAGCAGTTCTTC
CDR3aa: CASSYGGFTNNEQFF

d_gene: NA
abundance: NA
v_gene: TRBV7-2
j_gene: TRBJ2-1
CDR3nt: TGTGCCAGCAGCGCGGCGCGGAGTAGCTCCTACAATGAGCAGTTCTTC
CDR3aa: CASSAARSSSYNEQFF

d_gene: NA
abundance: NA
v_gene: TRBV6-1
j_gene: TRBJ2-2
CDR3nt: TGTGCCAGCAGTGAACGTGATAGGGGTGCCGGGGAGCTGTTTTTT
CDR3aa: CASSERDRGAGELFF